This record covers a single TCR beta chain. The clone's antigen remains unknown. Within one base of it there is no much larger clone, and no base qualities were kept. The library was built by means of RT-PCR. Instrument on record: Illumina HiSeq 2500. TCRdb redid the processing of the public reads, applying fastp at Q25 and MiXCR, and retained in-frame beta chains. A single entry per CDR3 protein holds the most common genes and DNA from its merged rows. This sample gives some 480,000 distinct CDR3 sequences in total; 9.5% to 13% of them show up just once. Of the sample, 10% to 15% is held by the ten largest clones. In light of the paper, this sample's time point label describes: around 42 days after influenza vaccine administration. V is clipped by 3 bases and J by 8 bases, and the sequence between their germline boundaries is 19 bases long. Looking up the germline V gene (reference sequence) yields CDR1 SEHNR and CDR2 FQNEAQ. The CDR3 holds 15 amino acids from the cysteine to the phenylalanine. Just the 45-base CDR3 DNA is kept, in frame starting at base 1.

The data stem from a study of response to subunit inactivated influenza vaccine (dated by TCRdb to the late 2010s). A note on the overall study: To follow how T cells responded to a trivalent subunit inactivated influenza vaccine, the researchers relied on deep quantitative profiling of the T cell receptor repertoire. Broad study findings and their caveats: According to the authors, only a limited number of new T cells may be recruited by each seasonal influenza vaccination.

The receptor comes from a man in his fifties who received an inactivated influenza vaccine. Donor details come from another sample of the same person, matched by shared clones. The sample consisted of PBMCs from blood, taken more than 35 days after vaccination. Recombination joined TRBV7-9 with TRBJ1-2, with no D gene named confidently. DNA sequence: TGTGCCAGCAGCTTCACAGCGGGTGGTTCTGTCGGCTACACCTTC. Its product reads: CASSFTAGGSVGYTF.